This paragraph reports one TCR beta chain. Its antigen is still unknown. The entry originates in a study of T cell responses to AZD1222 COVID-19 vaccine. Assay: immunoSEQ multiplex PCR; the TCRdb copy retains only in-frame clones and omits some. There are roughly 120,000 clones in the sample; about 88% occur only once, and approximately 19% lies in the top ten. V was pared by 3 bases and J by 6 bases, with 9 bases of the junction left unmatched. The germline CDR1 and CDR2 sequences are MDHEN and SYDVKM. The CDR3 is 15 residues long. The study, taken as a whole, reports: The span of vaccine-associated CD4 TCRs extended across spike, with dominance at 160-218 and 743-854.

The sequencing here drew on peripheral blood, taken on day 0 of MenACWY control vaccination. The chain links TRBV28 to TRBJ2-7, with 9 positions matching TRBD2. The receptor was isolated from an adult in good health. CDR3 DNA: TGTGCCAGCAGTTTTCAGGGACTAGCTACGACCGAGCAGTACTTC. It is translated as CASSFQGLATTEQYF.